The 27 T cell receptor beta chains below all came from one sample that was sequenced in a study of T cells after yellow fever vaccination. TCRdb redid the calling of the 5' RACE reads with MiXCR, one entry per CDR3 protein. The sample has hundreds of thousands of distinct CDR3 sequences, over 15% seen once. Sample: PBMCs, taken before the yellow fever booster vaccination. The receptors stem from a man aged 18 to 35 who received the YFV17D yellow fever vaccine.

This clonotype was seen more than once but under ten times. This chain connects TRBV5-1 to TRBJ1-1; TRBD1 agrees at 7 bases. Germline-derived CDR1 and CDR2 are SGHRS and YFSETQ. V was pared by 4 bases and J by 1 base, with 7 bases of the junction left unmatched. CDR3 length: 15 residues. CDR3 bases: TGCGCCAGCAGCCCGGAGGGGGCCGGGAACACTGAAGCTTTCTTT. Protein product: CASSPEGAGNTEAFF.

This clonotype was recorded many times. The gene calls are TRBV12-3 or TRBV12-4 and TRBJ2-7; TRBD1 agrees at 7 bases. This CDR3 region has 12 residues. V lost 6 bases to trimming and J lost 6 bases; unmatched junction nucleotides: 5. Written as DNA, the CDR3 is TGTGCCAGCAGCCGGACAGGAGGCGAGCAGTACTTC. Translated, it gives CASSRTGGEQYF.

CDR3 amino acids: CASSIRPSPNTEAFF. Written as DNA, the CDR3 is TGTGCCAGCAGCATACGGCCCAGCCCTAACACTGAAGCTTTCTTT. The chain uses TRBV6-5 and TRBJ1-1; D remains unclear. Trimming pared 6 bases from V and 2 bases from J, leaving 16 bases between. The germline gives CDR1 MNHEY, CDR2 SVGAGI. The CDR3 is made up of 15 amino acids.

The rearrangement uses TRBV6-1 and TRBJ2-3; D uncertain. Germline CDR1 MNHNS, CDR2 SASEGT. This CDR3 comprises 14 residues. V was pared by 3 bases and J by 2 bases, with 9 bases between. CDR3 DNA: TGTGCCAGCAGTGAGGGCTGGGCCACAGATACGCAGTATTTT. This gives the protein CASSEGWATDTQYF.

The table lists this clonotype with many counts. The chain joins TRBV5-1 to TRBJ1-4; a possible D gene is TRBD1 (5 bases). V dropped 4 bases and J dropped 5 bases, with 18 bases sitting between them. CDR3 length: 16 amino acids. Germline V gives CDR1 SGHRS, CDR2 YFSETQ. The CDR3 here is CASSLQPGRSNEKLFF. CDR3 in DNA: TGCGCCAGCAGCCTACAACCGGGACGTTCAAATGAAAAACTGTTTTTT.

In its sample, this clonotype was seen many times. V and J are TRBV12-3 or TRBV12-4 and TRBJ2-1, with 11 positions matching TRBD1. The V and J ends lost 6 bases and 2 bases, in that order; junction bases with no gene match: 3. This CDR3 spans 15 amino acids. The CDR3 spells CASSRDRGTYNEQFF. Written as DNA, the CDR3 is TGTGCCAGCAGCCGGGACAGGGGGACCTACAATGAGCAGTTCTTC.

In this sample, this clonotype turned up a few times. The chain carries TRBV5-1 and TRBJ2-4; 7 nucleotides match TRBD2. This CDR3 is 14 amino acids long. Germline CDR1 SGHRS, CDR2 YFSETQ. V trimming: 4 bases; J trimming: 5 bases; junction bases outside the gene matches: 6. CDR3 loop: CASSQSGDENIQYF. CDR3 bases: TGCGCCAGCAGCCAAAGCGGGGACGAAAACATTCAGTACTTC. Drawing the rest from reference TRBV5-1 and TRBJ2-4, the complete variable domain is KAGVTQTPRYLIKTRGQQVTLSCSPISGHRSVSWYQQTPGQGLQFLFEYFSETQRNKGNFPGRFSGRQFSNSRSEMNVSTLELGDSALYLCASSQSGDENIQYFGAGTRLSVL.

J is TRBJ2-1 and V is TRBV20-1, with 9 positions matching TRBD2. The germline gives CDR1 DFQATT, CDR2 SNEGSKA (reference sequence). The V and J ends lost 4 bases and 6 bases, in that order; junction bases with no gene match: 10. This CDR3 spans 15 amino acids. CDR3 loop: CSAIVPPSGVNEQFF. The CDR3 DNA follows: TGCAGTGCTATAGTCCCCCCTAGCGGGGTCAATGAGCAGTTCTTC.

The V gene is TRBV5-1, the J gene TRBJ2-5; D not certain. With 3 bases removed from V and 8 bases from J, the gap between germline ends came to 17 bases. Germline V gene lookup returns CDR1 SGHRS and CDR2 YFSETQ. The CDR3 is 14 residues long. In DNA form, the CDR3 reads TGCGCCAGCAGCTACAACTCCCCCCCCGAAACCCAGTACTTC. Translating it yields CASSYNSPPETQYF.

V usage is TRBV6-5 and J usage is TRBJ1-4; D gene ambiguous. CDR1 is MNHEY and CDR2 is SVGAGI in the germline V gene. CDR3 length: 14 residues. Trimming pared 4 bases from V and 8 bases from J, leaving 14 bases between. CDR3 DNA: TGTGCCAGCAGTTTAGGGAGTTCGGGAGAAAAACTGTTTTTT. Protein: CASSLGSSGEKLFF.

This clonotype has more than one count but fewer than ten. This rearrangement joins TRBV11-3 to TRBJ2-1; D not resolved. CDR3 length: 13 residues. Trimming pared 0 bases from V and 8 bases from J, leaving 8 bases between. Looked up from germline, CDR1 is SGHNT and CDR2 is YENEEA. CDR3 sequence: CASSLEEFDEQFF. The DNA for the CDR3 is TGTGCCAGCAGCTTAGAAGAATTCGATGAGCAGTTCTTC. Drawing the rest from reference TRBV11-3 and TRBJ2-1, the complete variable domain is EAGVVQSPRYKIIEKKQPVAFWCNPISGHNTLYWYLQNLGQGPELLIRYENEEAVDDSQLPKDRFSAERLKGVDSTLKIQPAELGDSAVYLCASSLEEFDEQFFGPGTRLTVL.

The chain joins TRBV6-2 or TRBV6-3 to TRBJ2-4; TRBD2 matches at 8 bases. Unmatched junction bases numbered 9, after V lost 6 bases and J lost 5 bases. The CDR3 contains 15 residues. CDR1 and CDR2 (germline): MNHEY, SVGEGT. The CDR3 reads CASRVGGGSQNIQYF. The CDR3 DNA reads TGTGCCAGCAGGGTTGGCGGGGGGTCCCAAAACATTCAGTACTTC.

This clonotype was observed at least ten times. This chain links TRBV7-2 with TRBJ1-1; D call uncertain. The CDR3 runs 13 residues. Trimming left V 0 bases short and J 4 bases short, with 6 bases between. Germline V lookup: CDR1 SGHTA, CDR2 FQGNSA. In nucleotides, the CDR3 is TGTGCCAGCAGCTTAGCCCCGAGCACTGAAGCTTTCTTT. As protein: CASSLAPSTEAFF.

The CDR3 loop is CASSLIPAYEQYF. The CDR3 bases are TGCGCCAGCAGCTTGATTCCCGCCTACGAGCAGTACTTC. The chain links TRBV5-1 to TRBJ2-7; D remains unclear. Germline-derived CDR1 and CDR2 are SGHRS and YFSETQ. The CDR3 runs 13 residues. Trimming shortened V by 1 base and J by 2 bases, and 7 bases separated the two germline ends.

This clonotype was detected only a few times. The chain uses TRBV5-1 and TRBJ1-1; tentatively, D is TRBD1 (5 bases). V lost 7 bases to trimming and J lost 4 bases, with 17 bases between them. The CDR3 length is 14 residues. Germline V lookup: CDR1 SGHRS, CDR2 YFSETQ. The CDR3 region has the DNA TGCGCCAGCGGGGACGGCGGGGATACCACTGAAGCTTTCTTT. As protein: CASGDGGDTTEAFF.

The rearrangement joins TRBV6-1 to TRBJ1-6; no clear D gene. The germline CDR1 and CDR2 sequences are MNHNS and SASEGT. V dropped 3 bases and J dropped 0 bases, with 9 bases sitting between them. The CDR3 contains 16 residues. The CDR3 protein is CASSDPLNSYNSPLHF. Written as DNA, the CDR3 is TGTGCCAGCAGTGACCCTTTGAACTCCTATAATTCACCCCTCCACTTT.

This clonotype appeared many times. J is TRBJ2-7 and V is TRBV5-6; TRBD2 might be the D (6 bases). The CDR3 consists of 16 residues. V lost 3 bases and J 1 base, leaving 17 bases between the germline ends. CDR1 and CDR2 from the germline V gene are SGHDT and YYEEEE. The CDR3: CASSSWRAGNSYEQYF. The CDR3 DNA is TGTGCCAGCAGCTCATGGAGGGCAGGGAATTCCTACGAGCAGTACTTC.

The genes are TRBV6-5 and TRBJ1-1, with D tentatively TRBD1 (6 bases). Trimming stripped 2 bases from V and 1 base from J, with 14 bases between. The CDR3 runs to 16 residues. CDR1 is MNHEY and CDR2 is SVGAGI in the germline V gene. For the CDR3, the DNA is TGTGCCAGCAGTTACCCGTCGGACAGCCCGAACACTGAAGCTTTCTTT. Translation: CASSYPSDSPNTEAFF.

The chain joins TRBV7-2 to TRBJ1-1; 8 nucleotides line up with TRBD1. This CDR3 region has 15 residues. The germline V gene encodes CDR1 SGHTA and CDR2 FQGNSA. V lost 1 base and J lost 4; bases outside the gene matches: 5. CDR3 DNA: TGTGCCAGCAGCTTAGTAAGAGGACAGGGCACTGAAGCTTTCTTT. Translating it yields CASSLVRGQGTEAFF.

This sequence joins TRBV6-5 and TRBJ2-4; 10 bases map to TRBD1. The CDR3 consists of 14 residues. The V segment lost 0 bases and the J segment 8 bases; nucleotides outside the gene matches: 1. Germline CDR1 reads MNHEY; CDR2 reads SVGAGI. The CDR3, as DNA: TGTGCCAGCAGTTACTCGGGGACAGGGGACATTCAGTACTTC. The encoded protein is CASSYSGTGDIQYF.

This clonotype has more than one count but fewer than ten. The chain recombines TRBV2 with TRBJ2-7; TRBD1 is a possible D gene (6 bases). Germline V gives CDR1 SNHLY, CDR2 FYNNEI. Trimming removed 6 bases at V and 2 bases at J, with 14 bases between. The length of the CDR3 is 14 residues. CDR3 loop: CASSAPQGTYEQYV. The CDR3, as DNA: TGTGCCAGCAGCGCCCCTCAGGGGACCTACGAGCAGTACGTC.

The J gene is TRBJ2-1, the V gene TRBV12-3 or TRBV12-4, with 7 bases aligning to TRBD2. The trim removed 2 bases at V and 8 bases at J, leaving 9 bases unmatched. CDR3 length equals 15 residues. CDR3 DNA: TGTGCCAGCAGTTTAAACCCCCGGGAGGCGGATGAGCAGTTCTTC. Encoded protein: CASSLNPREADEQFF.

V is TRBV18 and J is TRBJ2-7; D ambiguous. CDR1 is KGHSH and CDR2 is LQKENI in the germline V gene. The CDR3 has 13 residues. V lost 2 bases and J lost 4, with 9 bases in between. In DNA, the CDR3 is TGTGCCAGCTCACCAGCCGCAGTGTACGAGCAGTACGTC. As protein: CASSPAAVYEQYV.

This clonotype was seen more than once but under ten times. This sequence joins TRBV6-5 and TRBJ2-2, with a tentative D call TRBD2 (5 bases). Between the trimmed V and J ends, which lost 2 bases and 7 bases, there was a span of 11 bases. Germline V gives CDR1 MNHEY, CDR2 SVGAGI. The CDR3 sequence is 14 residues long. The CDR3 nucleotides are TGTGCCAGCAGTTACCGGGGTGGTGGCGGGGAGCTGTTTTTT. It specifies CASSYRGGGGELFF.

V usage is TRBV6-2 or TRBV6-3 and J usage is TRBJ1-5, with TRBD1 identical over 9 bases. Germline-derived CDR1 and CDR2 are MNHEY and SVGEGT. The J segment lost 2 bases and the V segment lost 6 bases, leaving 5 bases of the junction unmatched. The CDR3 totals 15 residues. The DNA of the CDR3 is TGTGCCAGCAGGAGACAGGGGGGAGGCAATCAGCCCCAGCATTTT. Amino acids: CASRRQGGGNQPQHF.

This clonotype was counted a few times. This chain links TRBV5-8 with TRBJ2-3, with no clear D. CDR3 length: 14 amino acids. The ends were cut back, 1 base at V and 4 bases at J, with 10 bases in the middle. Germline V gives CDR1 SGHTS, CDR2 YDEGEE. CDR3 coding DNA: TGTGCCAGCAGCTTGTCGTCAAGGGCAGATACGCAGTATTTT. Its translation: CASSLSSRADTQYF. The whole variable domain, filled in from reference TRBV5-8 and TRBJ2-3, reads EAGVTQSPTHLIKTRGQQATLRCSPISGHTSVYWYQQALGLGLQFLLWYDEGEERNRGNFPPRFSGRQFPNYSSELNVNALELEDSALYLCASSLSSRADTQYFGPGTRLTVL.

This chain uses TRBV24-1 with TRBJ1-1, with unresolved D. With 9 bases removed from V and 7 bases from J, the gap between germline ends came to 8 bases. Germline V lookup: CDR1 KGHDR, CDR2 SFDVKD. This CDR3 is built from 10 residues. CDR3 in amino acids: CATWADEAFF. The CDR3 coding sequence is TGTGCCACCTGGGCGGATGAAGCTTTCTTT.